The 29 T cell receptor beta chains given below trace back to one sample, sequenced in a study of shared clonotypes between healthy human individuals. Produced via immunoSEQ multiplex PCR; TCRdb's table is partial and in-frame only. Of about 2 million clones in the sample, about 95% were seen once. Naive CD8 isolation took CD45RO-negative cells positively selected for CCR7 and excluded terminally differentiated effector memory CD45RA+ cells. The sequenced sample consisted of naive CD8+ T cells sorted from blood. The receptors originated from a man aged 18 to 30 in good health.

Note on this clone: This CDR3 is also generated by other DNA sequences in the sample. V is TRBV5-6 and J is TRBJ2-3; D remains unclear. This CDR3 is 11 amino acids long. Trimming removed 4 bases at V and 6 bases at J, with 6 bases between. Germline V gene lookup returns CDR1 SGHDT and CDR2 YYEEEE. The CDR3 loop is CASSLTDTQYF. The CDR3 region has the DNA TGTGCCAGCAGCCTGACTGATACGCAGTATTTT. The full variable domain, with the rest looked up from reference TRBV5-6 and TRBJ2-3, is DAGVTQSPTHLIKTRGQQVTLRCSPKSGHDTVSWYQQALGQGPQFIFQYYEEEERQRGNFPDRFSGHQFPNYSSELNVNALLLGDSALYLCASSLTDTQYFGPGTRLTVL.

V is TRBV5-1 and J is TRBJ2-6, with D uncertain. Germline loops: CDR1 SGHRS, CDR2 YFSETQ. This CDR3 comprises 17 residues. Trimming took off 0 bases at V and 0 bases at J, with 10 bases between the two ends. Here the CDR3 DNA reads TGCGCCAGCAGCTTGGAGGGATCGCTCTCTGGGGCCAACGTCCTGACTTTC. It encodes CASSLEGSLSGANVLTF. The variable domain in full, with the rest retrieved from reference TRBV5-1 and TRBJ2-6, is KAGVTQTPRYLIKTRGQQVTLSCSPISGHRSVSWYQQTPGQGLQFLFEYFSETQRNKGNFPGRFSGRQFSNSRSEMNVSTLELGDSALYLCASSLEGSLSGANVLTFGAGSRLTVL.

Concerning this clone: Different DNA sequences within this sample yield the same CDR3. The chain recombines TRBV4-1 with TRBJ2-7; either TRBD1 or TRBD2 may supply D (5 bases each). The CDR3 consists of 13 residues. Germline V gene lookup returns CDR1 MGHRA and CDR2 YSYEKL. V dropped 4 bases and J dropped 1 base, with 8 bases sitting between them. The CDR3 DNA sequence: TGCGCCAGCAGCCCGGGACCTTCCTACGAGCAGTACTTC. The encoded protein is CASSPGPSYEQYF.

The chain couples TRBV18 to TRBJ2-6; 8 bases are a match to TRBD1. Germline-derived CDR1 and CDR2 are KGHSH and LQKENI. The CDR3 runs 16 residues. Germline trimming cut 8 bases from V and 0 bases from J; bases unmatched to any gene: 6. The CDR3, as DNA: TGTGCCAGCCTTTCGACAGGGGACTCTGGGGCCAACGTCCTGACTTTC. Encoded protein: CASLSTGDSGANVLTF.

As regards this clone: This specimen includes other DNA sequences encoding the same CDR3. V is TRBV11-2 and J is TRBJ2-1, with 10 bases that match TRBD2. This CDR3 contains 15 residues. Germline CDR1 is SGHAT and CDR2 is FQNNGV. Trimming took 1 base from V and 3 from J; bases not matched to a gene: 0. CDR3 region: CASSLVAGGYNEQFF. The CDR3 bases are TGTGCCAGCAGCTTAGTAGCGGGAGGCTACAATGAGCAGTTCTTC.

J is TRBJ2-1 and V is TRBV9; D perhaps matches TRBD1 (5 bases). Germline V lookup: CDR1 SGDLS, CDR2 YYNGEE. The CDR3 sequence is 15 residues long. The V end was cut by 4 bases, the J end by 0 bases, with 11 bases between. CDR3 coding DNA: TGTGCCAGCAGCTCCTATACAGGCTCCTACAATGAGCAGTTCTTC. It encodes CASSSYTGSYNEQFF.

This clone was detected once. The gene calls are TRBV27 and TRBJ2-3; possibly TRBD1 or TRBD2 for D (8 bases each). Trimming removed 6 bases at V and 2 bases at J, with 18 bases between. Germline CDR1 and CDR2: MNHEY and SMNVEV (reference sequence). The CDR3 is 16 amino acids. In nucleotides, the CDR3 is TGTGCCAGCAGGGGAGGACAGGGACTAGACACAGATACGCAGTATTTT. Translation gives CASRGGQGLDTDTQYF.

The V call is TRBV30, the J call TRBJ2-1, with D perhaps matching TRBD1 (5 bases). V lost 5 bases and J 2 bases, leaving 13 bases between the germline ends. CDR3 length: 14 amino acids. Per the germline V gene, CDR1 is GTSNPN and CDR2 is SVGIG (reference sequence). The CDR3 loop reads CAWDRAFAYNEQFF. The CDR3 coding sequence is TGTGCCTGGGACAGAGCCTTTGCCTACAATGAGCAGTTCTTC.

About this clone: The same CDR3 also results from other DNA sequences found in this sample. The chain uses TRBV6-5 and TRBJ1-5, with 10 bases that match TRBD1. CDR1 and CDR2 from the germline V gene are MNHEY and SVGAGI. Trimming at V came to 0 bases and at J to 5 bases, leaving 1 base not matched to a gene. The CDR3 totals 15 residues. The CDR3 nucleotides are TGTGCCAGCAGTTACTCCGGGACAGGGGATCAGCCCCAGCATTTT. This translates into CASSYSGTGDQPQHF.

A note on this clone: Other DNA variants within this sample encode the same CDR3. V is TRBV6-5 and J is TRBJ2-1, with TRBD2 identical over 11 bases. After removal of 2 bases from V and 7 bases from J, the junction contained 4 bases not matched to a gene. Germline CDR1 and CDR2: MNHEY and SVGAGI. This CDR3 region has 15 residues. CDR3 region: CASSYGLAGGNEQFF. The CDR3, as DNA: TGTGCCAGCAGTTACGGCCTAGCGGGGGGAAATGAGCAGTTCTTC.

The chain carries TRBV9 and TRBJ1-2; D gene uncertain. CDR1 and CDR2 from the germline V gene are SGDLS and YYNGEE. Trimming cost V 3 bases and J 0 bases, with 15 bases left between them. The CDR3 length is 16 residues. In DNA form, the CDR3 reads TGTGCCAGCAGCGAACCAAGCAGCCACCCTAACTATGGCTACACCTTC. Encoded protein: CASSEPSSHPNYGYTF.

The chain has TRBV27 and TRBJ1-1, with D maybe TRBD1 (6 bases). This CDR3 is 15 amino acids long. CDR1 and CDR2 from the germline V gene are MNHEY and SMNVEV (reference sequence). V lost 5 bases to trimming and J lost 0 bases, with 13 bases between them. CDR3 sequence reads: CASSPRTEMNTEAFF. In nucleotides, the CDR3 is TGTGCCAGCAGTCCTAGGACAGAAATGAACACTGAAGCTTTCTTT.

V and J are TRBV7-9 and TRBJ1-6, with D hard to call. The V gene's germline CDR1 is SEHNR and CDR2 FQNEAQ (reference sequence). The germline V and J ends were trimmed by 5 bases and 6 bases, with 11 bases remaining between them. The CDR3 runs to 14 residues. CDR3 DNA: TGTGCCAGCAGCGCTCCCCCCCTTAATTCACCCCTCCACTTT. This sequence encodes CASSAPPLNSPLHF.

The chain couples TRBV10-1 to TRBJ2-7; D possibly corresponds to TRBD2 (5 bases). Trimming cost V 4 bases and J 2 bases, with 9 bases left between them. CDR3 size: 13 residues. CDR1 and CDR2 (germline): WNHNN, SYGVQD (reference sequence). The CDR3 spells CASSGGEAYEQYF. Here the CDR3 DNA reads TGCGCCAGCAGTGGGGGAGAAGCCTACGAGCAGTACTTC.

The chain has TRBV5-6 and TRBJ1-2, with TRBD1 identical over 8 bases. This CDR3 has 14 residues. The germline V gene has CDR1 SGHDT and CDR2 YYEEEE. V was clipped by 5 bases and J by 7 bases; unmatched bases: 10. As DNA, the CDR3 is TGTGCCAGCAGTCTTGACAGGGGATCTGCTGGCTACACCTTC. This translates into CASSLDRGSAGYTF.

This chain joins TRBV27 and TRBJ2-3; the D is unclear. This CDR3 is built from 11 residues. Trimming pared 7 bases from V and 5 bases from J, leaving 7 bases between. Looked up from germline, CDR1 is MNHEY and CDR2 is SMNVEV (reference sequence). CDR3: CASNKGDTQYF. In DNA, the CDR3 is TGTGCCAGCAATAAGGGAGATACGCAGTATTTT.

The rearrangement joins TRBV10-3 to TRBJ1-3, with D maybe TRBD1 (5 bases). Looked up from germline, CDR1 is ENHRY and CDR2 is SYGVKD. The V end was cut by 0 bases, the J end by 0 bases, with 9 bases between. The CDR3 runs 16 residues. CDR3 amino acids: CAISESRDLSGNTIYF. In nucleotides, the CDR3 is TGTGCCATCAGTGAGTCCCGGGACCTCTCTGGAAACACCATATATTTT.

V usage is TRBV28 and J usage is TRBJ1-4; TRBD1 agrees at 7 bases. The CDR3 has 15 amino acids. V shed 1 base and J 5 bases; nucleotides not matched to a gene: 4. Germline values: CDR1 MDHEN, CDR2 SYDVKM. The CDR3 protein is CASSLLGQINEKLFF. CDR3 nucleotides: TGTGCCAGCAGTTTATTGGGACAGATAAATGAAAAACTGTTTTTT.

Turning to this clone: Within the sample, other DNA sequences also encode this same CDR3. The chain is built from TRBV28 and TRBJ2-7, with a possible D match to TRBD1 (5 bases). The germline V gene encodes CDR1 MDHEN and CDR2 SYDVKM. The CDR3 covers 14 residues. Trimming removed 2 bases at V and 2 bases at J, with 10 bases between. CDR3 region: CASSLAGLPYEQYF. CDR3 sequence (DNA): TGTGCCAGCAGTTTAGCAGGGCTCCCCTACGAGCAGTACTTC.

This chain links TRBV28 with TRBJ1-4; 10 bases are a match to TRBD1. In germline, CDR1 is MDHEN, CDR2 SYDVKM. With V trimmed by 3 bases and J by 7 bases, 2 bases remained unmatched. This CDR3 comprises 14 residues. The CDR3 nucleotides are TGTGCCAGCAGTTTGACAGGGGGCATTGAAAAACTGTTTTTT. It specifies CASSLTGGIEKLFF.

J is TRBJ2-1 and V is TRBV9, with 8 bases identical to TRBD2. Germline CDR1 is SGDLS and CDR2 is YYNGEE. CDR3 size: 15 residues. The trim removed 0 bases at V and 3 bases at J, leaving 2 bases unmatched. CDR3 region: CASSVGAGDYNEQFF. DNA of the CDR3: TGTGCCAGCAGCGTAGGAGCGGGAGACTACAATGAGCAGTTCTTC.

This CDR3 reads CASRGDREETQYF. The CDR3 DNA is TGTGCCAGCAGAGGGGACAGGGAAGAGACCCAGTACTTC. This chain connects TRBV28 to TRBJ2-5, with TRBD1 identical over 9 bases. The CDR3 is 13 amino acids. With 6 bases clipped from V and 3 bases from J, the junction kept 2 bases outside the gene matches. Germline V gene data show CDR1 as MDHEN and CDR2 as SYDVKM.

Note on this clone: The same CDR3 also results from other DNA sequences found in this sample. The V and J genes are TRBV4-3 and TRBJ2-5, with D unresolved. Germline assignment: CDR1 LGHNA and CDR2 YSLEER. The CDR3 is 11 amino acids. The germline V and J ends were trimmed by 4 bases and 4 bases, with 4 bases remaining between them. In nucleotides, the CDR3 is TGCGCCAGCAGCCTCGGAGAGACCCAGTACTTC. Residues: CASSLGETQYF.

The J gene is TRBJ2-3, the V gene TRBV11-2; the match to TRBD2 covers 7 bases. This CDR3 comprises 18 residues. From germline, CDR1 is SGHAT and CDR2 FQNNGV. V lost 3 bases to trimming and J lost 0 bases; unmatched junction nucleotides: 12. The CDR3 DNA sequence: TGTGCCAGCAGCTTTGGCGGGAGTTCCCCATTTAGCACAGATACGCAGTATTTT. Translation: CASSFGGSSPFSTDTQYF.

This chain joins TRBV29-1 and TRBJ1-2; TRBD1 matches 8 bases. The germline gives CDR1 SQVTM, CDR2 ANQGSEA. This CDR3 region has 14 residues. V was pared by 0 bases and J by 1 base, with 1 base of the junction left unmatched. The CDR3 region is CSVEDDRGNYGYTF. CDR3 DNA: TGCAGCGTTGAAGATGACAGGGGTAACTATGGCTACACCTTC.

This rearrangement joins TRBV27 to TRBJ2-7; TRBD1 matches 9 bases. Germline V gene data show CDR1 as MNHEY and CDR2 as SMNVEV (reference sequence). The CDR3 runs 19 residues. J lost 3 bases, V lost 2 bases, and 17 bases had no gene match. CDR3 amino acids: CASSLLYPGQGLMGYEQYF. As DNA, the CDR3 is TGTGCCAGCAGTTTACTTTACCCGGGACAGGGTCTTATGGGCTACGAGCAGTACTTC.

This clone was observed a single time. The genes are TRBV29-1 and TRBJ2-5, with TRBD2 identical over 15 bases. V shed 3 bases, J shed 1 base, and the junction held 3 bases outside the gene matches. The CDR3 has 16 amino acids. Germline V CDR1 and CDR2: SQVTM, ANQGSEA. As DNA, the CDR3 is TGCAGCGTTGAGGGGACTAGCGGGGGGTTCCAAGAGACCCAGTACTTC. This encodes CSVEGTSGGFQETQYF.

This clone has only one observation. This chain uses TRBV10-3 with TRBJ1-5; 9 bases match TRBD1. In germline, CDR1 is ENHRY, CDR2 SYGVKD. This CDR3 has 17 residues. V was pared by 3 bases and J by 1 base, with 7 bases of the junction left unmatched. Written as DNA, the CDR3 is TGTGCCATCAGTGACCCGGGACAGGGATTCAGCAATCAGCCCCAGCATTTT. Its translation: CAISDPGQGFSNQPQHF.

V and J are TRBV9 and TRBJ1-5; D might be TRBD1 (5 bases). V lost 4 bases, J lost 3 bases, and 11 bases lay in between. This CDR3 has 14 residues. Germline V gives CDR1 SGDLS, CDR2 YYNGEE. In nucleotides, the CDR3 is TGTGCCAGCAGCTTCGGGACGGACAATCAGCCCCAGCATTTT. Protein: CASSFGTDNQPQHF.